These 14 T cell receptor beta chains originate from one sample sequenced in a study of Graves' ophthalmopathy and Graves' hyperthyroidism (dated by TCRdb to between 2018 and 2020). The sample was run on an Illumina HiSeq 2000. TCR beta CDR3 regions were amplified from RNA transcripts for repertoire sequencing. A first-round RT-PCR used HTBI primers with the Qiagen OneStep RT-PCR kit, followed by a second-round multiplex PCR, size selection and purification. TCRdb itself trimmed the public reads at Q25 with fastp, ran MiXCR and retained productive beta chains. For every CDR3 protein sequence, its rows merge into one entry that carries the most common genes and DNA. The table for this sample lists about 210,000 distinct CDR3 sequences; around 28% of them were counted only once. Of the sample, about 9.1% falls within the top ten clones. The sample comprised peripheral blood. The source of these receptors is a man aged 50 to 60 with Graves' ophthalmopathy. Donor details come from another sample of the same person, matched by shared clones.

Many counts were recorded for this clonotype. CDR3 nucleotide sequence: TGTGCCAGCAGCTTGGCCGGGATCAGGATTTCTGGGGCCAACGTCCTGACTTTC. Translation gives CASSLAGIRISGANVLTF. V is TRBV11-1 and J is TRBJ2-6, with D perhaps TRBD2 (5 bases). Trimming removed 3 bases at V and 1 base at J, with 16 bases between. The CDR3 length is 18 residues. The V gene's germline CDR1 is SGHAT and CDR2 FQDESV (reference sequence).

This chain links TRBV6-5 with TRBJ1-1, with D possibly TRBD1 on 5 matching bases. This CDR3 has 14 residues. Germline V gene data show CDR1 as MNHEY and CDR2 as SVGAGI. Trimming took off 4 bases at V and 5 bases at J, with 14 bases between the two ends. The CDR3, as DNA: TGTGCCAGCAGTTCTAAGGGGACGTTGACTGAAGCTTTCTTT. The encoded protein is CASSSKGTLTEAFF.

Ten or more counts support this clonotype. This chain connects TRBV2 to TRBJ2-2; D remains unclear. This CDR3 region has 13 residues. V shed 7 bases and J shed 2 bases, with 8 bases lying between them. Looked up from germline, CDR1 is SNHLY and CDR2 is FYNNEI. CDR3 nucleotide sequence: TGTGCCAGCATCGTCTCTAACACCGGGGAGCTGTTTTTT. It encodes CASIVSNTGELFF.

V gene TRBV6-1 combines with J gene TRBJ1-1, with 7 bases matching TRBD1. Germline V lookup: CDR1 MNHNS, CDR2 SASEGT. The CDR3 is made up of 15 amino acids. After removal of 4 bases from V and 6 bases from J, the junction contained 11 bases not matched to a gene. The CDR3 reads CASSGSAGTASEAFF. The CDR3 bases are TGTGCCAGCAGTGGCAGCGCCGGGACAGCCTCTGAAGCTTTCTTT.

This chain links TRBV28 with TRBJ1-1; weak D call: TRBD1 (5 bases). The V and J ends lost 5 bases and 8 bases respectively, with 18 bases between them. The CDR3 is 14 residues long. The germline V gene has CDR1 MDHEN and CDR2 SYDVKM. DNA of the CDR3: TGTGCCAGCAGTCCCCCCCTTGGGGCATCGGAAGCTTTCTTT. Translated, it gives CASSPPLGASEAFF.

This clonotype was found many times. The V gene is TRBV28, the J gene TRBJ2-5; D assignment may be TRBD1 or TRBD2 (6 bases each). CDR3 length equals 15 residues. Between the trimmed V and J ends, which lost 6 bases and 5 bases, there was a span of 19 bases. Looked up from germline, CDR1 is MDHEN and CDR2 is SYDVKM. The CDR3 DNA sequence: TGTGCCAGCAGCAAACGGGGGCGGGGAGTGGAGACCCAGTACTTC. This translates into CASSKRGRGVETQYF.

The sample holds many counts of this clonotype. CDR3 protein: CSARDLGGNSSEAFF. The CDR3 DNA sequence: TGCAGTGCTAGAGATCTTGGGGGTAATAGTTCTGAAGCTTTCTTT. The chain combines TRBV20-1 with TRBJ1-1; tentative D call: TRBD1 (5 bases). The germline V gene encodes CDR1 DFQATT and CDR2 SNEGSKA (reference sequence). V was cut by 0 bases and J by 6 bases, with 17 bases left in between. The CDR3 contains 15 residues.

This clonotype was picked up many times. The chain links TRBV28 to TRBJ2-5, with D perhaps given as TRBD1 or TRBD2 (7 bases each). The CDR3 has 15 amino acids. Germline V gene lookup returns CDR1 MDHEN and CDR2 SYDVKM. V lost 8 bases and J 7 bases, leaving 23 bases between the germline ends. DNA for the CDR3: TGTGCCAGCGCGGGAGAATTACAGGGGATCGGGACCCAGTACTTC. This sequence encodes CASAGELQGIGTQYF. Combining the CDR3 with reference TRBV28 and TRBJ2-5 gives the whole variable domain DVKVTQSSRYLVKRTGEKVFLECVQDMDHENMFWYRQDPGLGLRLIYFSYDVKMKEKGDIPEGYSVSREKKERFSLILESASTNQTSMYLCASAGELQGIGTQYFGPGTRLLVL.

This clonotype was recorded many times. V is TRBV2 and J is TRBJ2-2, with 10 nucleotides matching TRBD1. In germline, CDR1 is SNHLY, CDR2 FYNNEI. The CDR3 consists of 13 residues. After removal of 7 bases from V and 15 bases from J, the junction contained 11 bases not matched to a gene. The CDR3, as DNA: TGTGCCAGCACCCTAAGACCGGACAGGGGGGTGTTTTTT. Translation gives CASTLRPDRGVFF.

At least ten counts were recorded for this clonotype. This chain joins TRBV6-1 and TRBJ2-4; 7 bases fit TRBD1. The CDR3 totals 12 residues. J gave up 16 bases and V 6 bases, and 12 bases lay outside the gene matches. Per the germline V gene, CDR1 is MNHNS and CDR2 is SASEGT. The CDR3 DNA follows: TGTGCCAGCAGCGAACGACAGGGAGTGAGATACTTC. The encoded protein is CASSERQGVRYF.

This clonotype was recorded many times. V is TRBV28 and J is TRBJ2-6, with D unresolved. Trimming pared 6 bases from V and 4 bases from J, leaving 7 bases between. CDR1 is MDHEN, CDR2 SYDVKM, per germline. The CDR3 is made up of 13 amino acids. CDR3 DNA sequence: TGTGCCAGCAGCCTTCCCGGGGCCAACGTCCTGACTTTC. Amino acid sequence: CASSLPGANVLTF. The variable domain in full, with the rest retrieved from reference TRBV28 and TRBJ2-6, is DVKVTQSSRYLVKRTGEKVFLECVQDMDHENMFWYRQDPGLGLRLIYFSYDVKMKEKGDIPEGYSVSREKKERFSLILESASTNQTSMYLCASSLPGANVLTFGAGSRLTVL.

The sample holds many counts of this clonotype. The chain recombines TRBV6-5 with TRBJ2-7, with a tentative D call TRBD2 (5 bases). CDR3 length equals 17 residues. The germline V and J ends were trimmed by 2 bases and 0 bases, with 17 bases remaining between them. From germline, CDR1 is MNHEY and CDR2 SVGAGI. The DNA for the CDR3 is TGTGCCAGCAGTTACCGACCTAGCAGACCGTTCTCCTACGAGCAGTACTTC. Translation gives CASSYRPSRPFSYEQYF.

CDR3 bases: TGTGCCAGCAGGAAGACCGCCTACGAGCAGTACTTC. This sequence encodes CASRKTAYEQYF. The chain recombines TRBV6-1 with TRBJ2-7; no definite D call. This CDR3 is 12 amino acids long. With 6 bases removed from V and 2 bases from J, the gap between germline ends came to 8 bases. Germline CDR1 and CDR2: MNHNS and SASEGT.

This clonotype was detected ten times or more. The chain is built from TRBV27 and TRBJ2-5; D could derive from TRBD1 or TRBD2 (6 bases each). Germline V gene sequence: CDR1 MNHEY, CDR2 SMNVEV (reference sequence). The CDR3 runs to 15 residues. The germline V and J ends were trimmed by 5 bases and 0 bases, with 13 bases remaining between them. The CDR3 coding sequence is TGTGCCAGCAGTCCCCGGGGGCTGCACCAAGAGACCCAGTACTTC. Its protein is CASSPRGLHQETQYF.